This record looks at one T cell receptor beta chain sequence and its context. What it binds is unknown. The data are from a study of blood T cells in healthy people across ages. Overall study findings and caveats: Estimates of total diversity, which came from one million sequenced T cells, were considered to be underestimates. Roughly linear age-related decline in beta diversity appeared, significant by age roughly 40.

Trimming took 6 bases from V and 8 from J; bases not matched to a gene: 11. The germline V gene encodes CDR1 SNHLY and CDR2 FYNNEI. CDR3 length: 14 amino acids. Alongside a J-beta primer mix, a sample-barcoded 5' primer served in a second PCR lasting about 7 to 11 cycles. No fewer than 3 million CDR3-containing paired-end reads came from each sample. TCRdb analysed the 5' RACE reads with MiXCR anew, one entry per CDR3 protein. The sample contains around 650,000 distinct CDR3 sequences, roughly 32% of which appear only once. The rearrangement joins TRBV2 to TRBJ1-2; 8 positions agree with TRBD1. The TCR originated in an elderly woman in good health. Source material: blood. CDR3 coding DNA: TGTGCCAGCAGGACCGGGACAGGCTGCGGGGGCTACACCTTC. It translates to CASRTGTGCGGYTF.